Below are 12 T cell receptor beta chains sequenced from a single sample in a study of human T cells and chemical hapten exposure. Specified time point: pre-sensitization, week 0. The treatment was: therapeutic diphenylcyclopropenone sensitization with weekly scalp DPC. TCRdb reanalysed the RACE reads using MiXCR and keeps one entry per CDR3 protein. Counted here are 300,000 to 400,000 distinct CDR3 sequences, 5.1% occurring once; the ten biggest clones make up 2% to 3%. Sequences were derived from whole blood, sampled in connection with sensitization to the hapten diphenylcyclopropenone (DPC). The source is a woman in her forties or fifties with alopecia areata. Some clones in this sample may be carry-over from other donors' samples.

In its sample, this clonotype was seen a few times. This sequence joins TRBV12-3 or TRBV12-4 and TRBJ2-7; no reliable D call. Deletions cut 5 bases from V and 4 bases from J, with 15 bases between. The CDR3 spans 14 residues. The CDR3 loop is CASSPPRPPYEQYF. In DNA, the CDR3 is TGTGCCAGCAGTCCCCCACGGCCCCCGTACGAGCAGTACTTC.

The chain carries TRBV7-9 and TRBJ1-2; D might be TRBD1 (6 bases). Trimming pared 5 bases from V and 2 bases from J, leaving 15 bases between. CDR1 is SEHNR, CDR2 FQNEAQ, per germline (reference sequence). The CDR3 runs 15 residues. CDR3 nucleotide sequence: TGTGCCAGCAGCCCGCGACAGGAGATAAACTATGGCTACACCTTC. Protein: CASSPRQEINYGYTF.

The rearrangement uses TRBV5-1 and TRBJ2-3, with 9 bases fitting TRBD2. The junction had 8 bases not matched to a gene; V was cut back by 6 bases and J by 0 bases. Germline assignment: CDR1 SGHRS and CDR2 YFSETQ. There are 16 residues in the CDR3. As DNA, the CDR3 is TGCGCCAGCACCCTCCCTAGCGGGGAGAGCACAGATACGCAGTATTTT. This encodes CASTLPSGESTDTQYF.

The chain carries TRBV6-5 and TRBJ1-3; 10 nucleotides agree with TRBD1. Germline loops: CDR1 MNHEY, CDR2 SVGAGI. There are 18 residues in the CDR3. Losses at the gene ends were 2 bases for V and 0 bases for J; bases not matched to a gene: 7. This CDR3 reads CASSYGWDRGFSGNTIYF. Here the CDR3 DNA reads TGTGCCAGCAGTTACGGATGGGACAGGGGATTCTCTGGAAACACCATATATTTT.

This clonotype was seen a handful of times. This rearrangement joins TRBV20-1 to TRBJ2-7; D gene uncertain. This CDR3 is 13 amino acids long. Trimming pared 8 bases from V and 0 bases from J, leaving 14 bases between. The germline gives CDR1 DFQATT, CDR2 SNEGSKA (reference sequence). In nucleotides, the CDR3 is TGCAGTCCGAAGGCTCAGTCCTCCTACGAGCAGTACTTC. It is translated as CSPKAQSSYEQYF.

At least ten counts were recorded for this clonotype. V gene TRBV4-3 combines with J gene TRBJ1-4; 8 positions agree with TRBD1. Germline CDR1 and CDR2: LGHNA and YSLEER. The V segment lost 0 bases and the J segment 8 bases; nucleotides outside the gene matches: 5. CDR3 size: 15 residues. CDR3 protein: CASSQEAGGKEKLFF. CDR3 nucleotides: TGCGCCAGCAGCCAAGAAGCAGGGGGCAAGGAAAAACTGTTTTTT.

This clonotype has ten or more counts. The chain combines TRBV9 with TRBJ2-7; TRBD2 aligns across 10 bases. Germline lookup yields CDR1 SGDLS and CDR2 YYNGEE. The CDR3 totals 14 residues. Germline trimming cut 4 bases from V and 6 bases from J; bases unmatched to any gene: 7. The CDR3 is CASSPASGSAEQYF. In DNA, the CDR3 is TGTGCCAGCAGCCCAGCTAGCGGGAGCGCCGAGCAGTACTTC.

This clonotype was detected ten times or more. The chain has TRBV4-2 and TRBJ1-6, with no clear D. Germline lookup yields CDR1 LGHNA and CDR2 YNFKEQ. This CDR3 is built from 15 residues. Trimming removed 0 bases from V and 8 bases from J, with 11 bases in between. The CDR3 loop is CASSQDEGGDSPLHF. CDR3 DNA: TGTGCCAGCAGCCAAGATGAGGGCGGGGATTCACCCCTCCACTTT.

The chain combines TRBV19 with TRBJ2-1; TRBD2 matches at 10 bases. Germline values: CDR1 LNHDA, CDR2 SQIVND (reference sequence). Trimming cost V 7 bases and J 2 bases; bases outside gene matches: 5. The CDR3 runs 15 residues. This CDR3 is CASTSAGGPYNEQFF. CDR3 nucleotide sequence: TGTGCCAGTACTTCAGCGGGGGGGCCCTACAATGAGCAGTTCTTC.

In its sample, this clonotype was seen many times. The chain joins TRBV20-1 to TRBJ1-5; no definite D call. Trimming removed 6 bases from V and 3 bases from J, with 6 bases in between. The CDR3 covers 11 residues. Germline lookup yields CDR1 DFQATT and CDR2 SNEGSKA (reference sequence). The CDR3 coding sequence is TGCAGTGCCGGCACCAATCAGCCCCAGCATTTT. This gives the protein CSAGTNQPQHF.

This clonotype was detected only a few times. The J gene is TRBJ2-7, the V gene TRBV6-2 or TRBV6-3, with TRBD2 identical over 13 bases. The V and J ends lost 2 bases and 4 bases, in that order; junction bases with no gene match: 8. Germline V CDR1 and CDR2: MNHEY, SVGEGT. This CDR3 comprises 17 residues. DNA of the CDR3: TGTGCCAGCAGTTACCCGACTAGCGGGAGGCCTTCATACGAGCAGTACTTC. Its protein is CASSYPTSGRPSYEQYF.

To note about this clonotype: Possible read error: a much larger clone is one base away. The genes are TRBV30 and TRBJ2-7; D remains ambiguous. From germline, CDR1 is GTSNPN and CDR2 SVGIG (reference sequence). There are 13 residues in the CDR3. For the CDR3, the DNA is TGTGCCTCTGTGCGGCCGAGCTCCTACGATCAGTACTTC. It specifies CASVRPSSYDQYF.